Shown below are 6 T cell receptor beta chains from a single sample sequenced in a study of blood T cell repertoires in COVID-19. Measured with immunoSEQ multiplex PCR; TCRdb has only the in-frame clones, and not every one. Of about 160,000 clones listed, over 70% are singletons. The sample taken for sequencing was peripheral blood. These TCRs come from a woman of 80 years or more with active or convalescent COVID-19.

The DNA for the CDR3 is TGTGCCAGCAGCCAAGTCGGGGGGCCGAACTATGGCTACACCTTC. This encodes CASSQVGGPNYGYTF. V and J are TRBV3-1 (or the pseudogene TRBV3-2) and TRBJ1-2, with a weak D call TRBD1 (6 bases). V shed 1 base and J shed 2 bases, with 11 bases lying between them. The CDR3 is made up of 15 amino acids. Germline loops: CDR1 LGHDT, CDR2 YNNKEL (reference sequence).

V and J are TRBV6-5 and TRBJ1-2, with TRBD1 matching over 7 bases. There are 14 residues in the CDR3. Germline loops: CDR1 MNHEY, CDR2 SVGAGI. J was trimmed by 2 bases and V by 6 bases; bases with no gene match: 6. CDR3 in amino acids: CASRGMTGNYGYTF. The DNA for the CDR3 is TGTGCCAGCAGGGGAATGACAGGGAACTATGGCTACACCTTC.

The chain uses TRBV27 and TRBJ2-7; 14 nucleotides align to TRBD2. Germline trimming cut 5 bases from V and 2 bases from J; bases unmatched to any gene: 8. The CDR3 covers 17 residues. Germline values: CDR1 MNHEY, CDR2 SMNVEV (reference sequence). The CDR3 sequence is CASSPGLAGGRAYEQYF. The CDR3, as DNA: TGTGCCAGCAGTCCCGGACTAGCGGGGGGACGGGCCTACGAGCAGTACTTC.

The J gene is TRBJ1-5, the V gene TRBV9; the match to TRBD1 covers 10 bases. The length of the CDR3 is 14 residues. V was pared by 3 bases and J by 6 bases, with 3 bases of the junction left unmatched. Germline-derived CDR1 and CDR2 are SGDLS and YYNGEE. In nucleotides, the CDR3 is TGTGCCAGCAGCGGACAGGGGGCGGGTCAGCCCCAGCATTTT. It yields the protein CASSGQGAGQPQHF.

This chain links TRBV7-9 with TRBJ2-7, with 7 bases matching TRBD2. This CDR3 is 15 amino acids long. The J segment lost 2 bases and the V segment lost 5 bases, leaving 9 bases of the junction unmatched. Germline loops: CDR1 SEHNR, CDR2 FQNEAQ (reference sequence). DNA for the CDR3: TGTGCCAGCAGCCGTCTACTAGCGCCGCCCTACGAGCAGTACTTC. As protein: CASSRLLAPPYEQYF.

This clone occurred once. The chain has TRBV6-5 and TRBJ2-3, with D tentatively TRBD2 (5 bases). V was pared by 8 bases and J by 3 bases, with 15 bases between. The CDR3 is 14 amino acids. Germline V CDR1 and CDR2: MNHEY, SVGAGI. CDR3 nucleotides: TGTGCCAGCGGTACGGGGTATAGGACAGATACGCAGTATTTT. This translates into CASGTGYRTDTQYF.